Ten or more counts support the clone carrying this TCR beta chain. Its antigen is not known. This entry belongs to a study of regulatory T cells in long-lasting Graves disease. Broader study findings: Preferential use of TRBV28, TRBJ1-2 and TRBJ2-5 was seen in persistent disease.

Time point defined: newly diagnosed GD, antithyroid drugs for less than 3 months. After RNA was extracted from PBMCs, the TCR library was made from it. Losses at the gene ends were 3 bases for V and 5 bases for J; bases not matched to a gene: 8. This CDR3 region has 17 residues. Germline V gene data show CDR1 as SGHVS and CDR2 as FQNEAQ. The TCR beta library used iRepertoire HTBI primers with Arm-PCR amplification of CDR3. TCRdb independently ran MiXCR on the multiplex PCR reads; one entry per CDR3 protein. This sample has approximately 230,000 distinct CDR3 sequences, with roughly 18% found just once.

The chain is built from TRBV7-8 and TRBJ2-5; 14 bases map to TRBD2. This receptor was obtained from a female donor with Graves disease. The specimen was peripheral blood mononuclear cells (PBMCs), collected at new diagnosis, from a patient treated with antithyroid drugs. In nucleotides, the CDR3 is TGTGCCAGCAGCTTTCGGACTAGCGGGAGGTTATGGGAGACCCAGTACTTC. This codes for CASSFRTSGRLWETQYF. The whole variable domain, filled in from reference TRBV7-8 and TRBJ2-5, reads GAGVSQSPRYKVAKRGQDVALRCDPISGHVSLFWYQQALGQGPEFLTYFQNEAQLDKSGLPSDRFFAERPEGSVSTLKIQRTQQEDSAVYLCASSFRTSGRLWETQYFGPGTRLLVL.